This T cell receptor beta chain was recovered during a study of T-cell reconstitution after alpha-beta-depleted transplantation in children. Germline-derived CDR1 and CDR2 are SQVTM and ANQGSEA. V was trimmed by 5 bases and J by 0 bases, leaving 16 bases between them. The CDR3 sequence is 15 residues long. This clonotype was recorded at least ten times. The authors prepared the TCRbeta library with unique molecular identifiers. MiXCR, run by TCRdb on the PCR reads, gives a single entry per CDR3 protein. The sample records 120,000 to 150,000 distinct CDR3 sequences, 8% to 10% being singletons. The sequence derives from a female patient aged 2-10 years who had a stem cell transplant for congenital amegakaryocytic thrombocytopenia, so the T cells may come from the graft donor. V is TRBV29-1 and J is TRBJ1-1; D unclear. Source: PBMCs, mostly from graft donor cells, taken 180 days after TCRalphabeta/CD19-depleted stem cell transplant. Here the CDR3 reads CSVLVHAVLNTEAFF. The CDR3, as DNA: TGCAGCGTTCTTGTCCATGCAGTTCTGAACACTGAAGCTTTCTTT.